Shown below are 29 T cell receptor beta chains from a single sample sequenced in a study of cytomegalovirus exposure and HLA in healthy donors. Only in-frame clones appear in the TCRdb table, and some are missing; sequencing was by immunoSEQ multiplex PCR. This repertoire shows some 240,000 clones, around 78% found once; its top ten account for roughly 5.7%. The source material was PBMCs. These receptors came from a woman aged 18-29 years in good health and CMV-seronegative.

V and J are TRBV30 and TRBJ2-3; TRBD1 is a possible D gene (5 bases). The CDR3 is 15 residues long. Germline CDR1 reads GTSNPN; CDR2 reads SVGIG (reference sequence). V shed 0 bases and J shed 4 bases, with 14 bases lying between them. The CDR3, as DNA: TGTGCCTGGAGTGTAGGGCAGGGATCATCAGATACGCAGTATTTT. Protein sequence: CAWSVGQGSSDTQYF. Full variable domain (remainder filled in from reference TRBV30 and TRBJ2-3): SQTIHQWPATLVQPVGSPLSLECTVEGTSNPNLYWYRQAAGRGLQLLFYSVGIGQISSEVPQNLSASRPQDRQFILSSKKLLLSDSGFYLCAWSVGQGSSDTQYFGPGTRLTVL.

The chain has TRBV6-6 and TRBJ2-1; D possibly corresponds to TRBD1 (8 bases). Trimming left V 5 bases short and J 9 bases short, with 20 bases between. This CDR3 comprises 15 residues. Germline assignment: CDR1 MNHNY and CDR2 SVGAGI (reference sequence). The CDR3 is CASSLRPDREGEQFF. CDR3 bases: TGTGCCAGCAGTCTAAGGCCGGACAGGGAGGGTGAGCAGTTCTTC.

The chain carries TRBV7-9 and TRBJ2-4; D may match TRBD1 or TRBD2 (6 bases each). Germline V gene lookup returns CDR1 SEHNR and CDR2 FQNEAQ (reference sequence). Trimming stripped 5 bases from V and 7 bases from J, with 18 bases between. The CDR3 extends over 15 amino acids. CDR3 sequence reads: CASSQVEGTQNIQYF. CDR3 sequence (DNA): TGTGCCAGCAGCCAAGTGGAGGGGACACAGAACATTCAGTACTTC.

The chain couples TRBV28 to TRBJ1-2; maybe TRBD1 (5 bases). The CDR3 totals 15 residues. Germline V lookup: CDR1 MDHEN, CDR2 SYDVKM. CDR3 in amino acids: CVTESPAGTGYGYTF. The CDR3 coding sequence is TGTGTTACGGAGAGTCCAGCCGGGACCGGCTATGGCTACACCTTC.

The gene calls are TRBV4-1 and TRBJ2-5; 16 bases map to TRBD2. CDR3 size: 18 residues. The germline V gene encodes CDR1 MGHRA and CDR2 YSYEKL. V shed 4 bases, J shed 4 bases, and the junction held 9 bases outside the gene matches. The chain's CDR3 is CASSRKGTSGGAGETQYF. The DNA for the CDR3 is TGCGCCAGCAGCCGAAAAGGGACTAGCGGGGGGGCTGGAGAGACCCAGTACTTC.

V is TRBV9 and J is TRBJ1-6, with a tentative D call TRBD1 (6 bases). This CDR3 has 15 residues. V was shortened by 0 bases and J by 7 bases, with 11 bases between the two germline ends. Germline loops: CDR1 SGDLS, CDR2 YYNGEE. Written as DNA, the CDR3 is TGTGCCAGCAGCGTAGATGGGGGGCCCAATTCACCCCTCCACTTT. This encodes CASSVDGGPNSPLHF.

V gene TRBV15 combines with J gene TRBJ2-1; 12 bases match TRBD2. The germline V gene has CDR1 LNHNV and CDR2 YYDKDF (reference sequence). The CDR3 spans 16 residues. Trimming took 0 bases from V and 8 from J; bases not matched to a gene: 5. CDR3 DNA: TGTGCCACCAGCAGAGATAGGACTAGCGGGATCCATGAGCAGTTCTTC. Amino acids: CATSRDRTSGIHEQFF.

The chain is built from TRBV28 and TRBJ2-7; D remains unclear. Trimming shortened V by 7 bases and J by 5 bases, and 9 bases separated the two germline ends. In germline, CDR1 is MDHEN, CDR2 SYDVKM. The CDR3 has 11 amino acids. CDR3 sequence: CASTTPDEQYF. The CDR3 nucleotides are TGTGCCAGCACGACCCCCGACGAGCAGTACTTC.

The V call is TRBV18, the J call TRBJ1-1; D is uncertain. CDR1 and CDR2 (germline): KGHSH, LQKENI. The CDR3 loop spans 13 amino acids. V was cut by 4 bases and J by 1 base, with 7 bases left in between. CDR3 sequence reads: CASSLQRNTEAFF. CDR3 nucleotide sequence: TGTGCCAGCTCACTGCAAAGGAACACTGAAGCTTTCTTT.

The chain recombines TRBV2 with TRBJ2-2, with TRBD2 matching 7 bases. V shed 3 bases, J shed 4 bases, and the junction held 5 bases outside the gene matches. The CDR3 contains 15 residues. Germline V CDR1 and CDR2: SNHLY, FYNNEI. The CDR3 nucleotides read TGTGCCAGCAGTGATTTCGGGGGGTCCACCGGGGAGCTGTTTTTT. Translating gives CASSDFGGSTGELFF.

The rearrangement uses TRBV29-1 and TRBJ1-1; D may be TRBD1 (6 bases). Germline-derived CDR1 and CDR2 are SQVTM and ANQGSEA. The V end lost 3 bases, the J end lost 4 bases, and 12 bases lay between the germline ends. This CDR3 region has 13 residues. The CDR3 coding sequence is TGCAGCGTTGATCCGGGGGCAGGCACTGAAGCTTTCTTT. It yields the protein CSVDPGAGTEAFF. The variable domain in full, with the rest retrieved from reference TRBV29-1 and TRBJ1-1, is SAVISQKPSRDICQRGTSLTIQCQVDSQVTMMFWYRQQPGQSLTLIATANQGSEATYESGFVIDKFPISRPNLTFSTLTVSNMSPEDSSIYLCSVDPGAGTEAFFGQGTRLTVV.

The chain uses TRBV6-5 and TRBJ2-1; maybe TRBD2 (5 bases). V was cut by 0 bases and J by 5 bases, with 11 bases left in between. The CDR3 runs 15 residues. CDR1 is MNHEY and CDR2 is SVGAGI in the germline V gene. The CDR3 bases are TGTGCCAGCAGTTACTCAAGCGGTGGGGACAATGAGCAGTTCTTC. It codes for CASSYSSGGDNEQFF.

This clone showed up just a few times. The chain recombines TRBV4-2 with TRBJ1-2; D call uncertain. Germline CDR1 is LGHNA and CDR2 is YNFKEQ. V lost 6 bases, J lost 0 bases, and 17 bases lay in between. The length of the CDR3 is 16 residues. CDR3 amino acids: CASSSGPSPTNYGYTF. The CDR3, as DNA: TGTGCCAGCAGTTCGGGCCCCTCCCCAACTAACTATGGCTACACCTTC.

The V and J genes are TRBV5-5 and TRBJ1-6; D unresolved. Trimming removed 5 bases from V and 0 bases from J, with 9 bases in between. The germline V gene encodes CDR1 SGHKS and CDR2 YYEKEE (reference sequence). The CDR3 runs 15 residues. CDR3 sequence (DNA): TGTGCCAGCAGTTATGGGCTCTCCTATAATTCACCCCTCCACTTT. This gives the protein CASSYGLSYNSPLHF.

This clone was observed once. The chain employs TRBV6-1 and TRBJ1-1; the D gene is possibly TRBD1 (5 bases). Trimming stripped 2 bases from V and 7 bases from J, with 14 bases between. Germline V CDR1 and CDR2: MNHNS, SASEGT. This CDR3 contains 14 residues. DNA of the CDR3: TGTGCCAGCAGTGAACTAGGGGTGGGAAATGAAGCTTTCTTT. This sequence encodes CASSELGVGNEAFF.

The chain uses TRBV7-2 and TRBJ1-2, with 7 bases matching TRBD1. V lost 1 base and J lost 1; bases outside the gene matches: 6. CDR1 and CDR2 from the germline V gene are SGHTA and FQGNSA. The CDR3 contains 16 residues. The chain's CDR3 is CASSLGGQLFNYGYTF. The DNA for the CDR3 is TGTGCCAGCAGCTTAGGGGGACAGCTCTTTAACTATGGCTACACCTTC.

Ten or more counts support this clone. CDR3 in amino acids: CASSSGEGETQYF. The CDR3 coding sequence is TGTGCCAGCAGCTCCGGGGAAGGAGAGACCCAGTACTTC. The chain joins TRBV7-2 to TRBJ2-5, with TRBD2 as a possible D gene (5 bases). The CDR3 has 13 amino acids. Looked up from germline, CDR1 is SGHTA and CDR2 is FQGNSA. Deletions cut 4 bases from V and 4 bases from J, with 10 bases between.

This clone has just a few counts. The chain uses TRBV5-1 and TRBJ1-6; D uncertain. V lost 0 bases to trimming and J lost 2 bases, with 6 bases between them. Germline-derived CDR1 and CDR2 are SGHRS and YFSETQ. The CDR3 is 15 residues long. CDR3 sequence (DNA): TGCGCCAGCAGCTTGGAGTCTGCCTATAATTCACCCCTCCACTTT. Translating gives CASSLESAYNSPLHF.

Only one count was recorded for this clone. The CDR3: CASSPWDTDYNEQFF. The CDR3 coding sequence is TGTGCCAGCAGCCCTTGGGACACCGATTACAATGAGCAGTTCTTC. The chain joins TRBV7-9 to TRBJ2-1, with D possibly matching TRBD1 (6 bases). The CDR3 sequence is 15 residues long. With 5 bases removed from V and 4 bases from J, the gap between germline ends came to 15 bases. Germline V lookup: CDR1 SEHNR, CDR2 FQNEAQ (reference sequence).

CDR3 nucleotide sequence: TGTGCCAGCAGTTACTCAGTTCGGGACCCCACAGATACGCAGTATTTT. It specifies CASSYSVRDPTDTQYF. The chain couples TRBV6-6 to TRBJ2-3; D assignment may be TRBD1 or TRBD2 (5 bases each). With 0 bases removed from V and 2 bases from J, the gap between germline ends came to 12 bases. The CDR3 consists of 16 residues. Germline V gene data show CDR1 as MNHNY and CDR2 as SVGAGI (reference sequence).

The chain is built from TRBV19 and TRBJ2-2, with no clear D. The CDR3 contains 15 residues. The ends were cut back, 3 bases at V and 8 bases at J, with 16 bases in the middle. Germline lookup yields CDR1 LNHDA and CDR2 SQIVND (reference sequence). The CDR3 region is CASSIPVPPRGELFF. CDR3 coding DNA: TGTGCCAGTAGTATCCCCGTACCTCCCAGGGGGGAGCTGTTTTTT.

This clone has only a few counts. The rearrangement links TRBV28 to TRBJ1-5; 7 bases match TRBD1. Germline CDR1 is MDHEN and CDR2 is SYDVKM. Trimming cost V 3 bases and J 6 bases; bases outside gene matches: 5. This CDR3 is 14 amino acids long. The CDR3 DNA follows: TGTGCCAGCAGTTTGGGGGACAGTCGTCAGCCCCAGCATTTT. The encoded protein is CASSLGDSRQPQHF.

This clone was observed a handful of times. The rearrangement joins TRBV5-1 to TRBJ2-7; perhaps TRBD1 as D (6 bases). The germline V gene has CDR1 SGHRS and CDR2 YFSETQ. This CDR3 has 14 amino acids. Trimming took off 0 bases at V and 1 base at J, with 8 bases between the two ends. DNA of the CDR3: TGCGCCAGCAGCTTGGACAGGGATTCCTACGAGCAGTACTTC. Its translation is CASSLDRDSYEQYF. Full variable domain (outside the CDR3, taken from reference TRBV5-1 and TRBJ2-7): KAGVTQTPRYLIKTRGQQVTLSCSPISGHRSVSWYQQTPGQGLQFLFEYFSETQRNKGNFPGRFSGRQFSNSRSEMNVSTLELGDSALYLCASSLDRDSYEQYFGPGTRLTVT.

This sequence joins TRBV27 and TRBJ2-5; 9 bases line up with TRBD1. Germline V CDR1 and CDR2: MNHEY, SMNVEV (reference sequence). This CDR3 is built from 16 residues. The V and J ends lost 3 bases and 3 bases, in that order; junction bases with no gene match: 8. The CDR3 loop reads CASSFGTGLLKETQYF. Here the CDR3 DNA reads TGTGCCAGCAGTTTCGGGACAGGGCTACTAAAAGAGACCCAGTACTTC.

The V gene is TRBV19, the J gene TRBJ2-1; D is uncertain. The germline V gene encodes CDR1 LNHDA and CDR2 SQIVND (reference sequence). V gave up 0 bases and J gave up 4 bases, with 10 bases separating them. The CDR3 contains 15 residues. The CDR3, as DNA: TGTGCCAGTAGTATAGATCGAGGCAGATACAATGAGCAGTTCTTC. It codes for CASSIDRGRYNEQFF.

V is TRBV4-2 and J is TRBJ2-6, with no clear D. Germline CDR1 is LGHNA and CDR2 is YNFKEQ. This CDR3 has 16 amino acids. Trimming cost V 1 base and J 1 base, with 8 bases left between them. The CDR3 coding sequence is TGTGCCAGCAGCCAAGTTTTAGCTTCTGGGGCCAACGTCCTGACTTTC. Its protein product is CASSQVLASGANVLTF.

The chain's CDR3 is CASSHSFGDNSPLHF. For the CDR3, the DNA is TGTGCCAGCAGCCATTCGTTTGGGGATAATTCACCCCTCCACTTT. The genes are TRBV7-2 and TRBJ1-6, with D hard to call. CDR1 is SGHTA and CDR2 is FQGNSA in the germline V gene. Trimming stripped 5 bases from V and 5 bases from J, with 13 bases between. The CDR3 runs to 15 residues.

The chain carries TRBV7-2 and TRBJ2-3; D unresolved. Germline lookup yields CDR1 SGHTA and CDR2 FQGNSA. This CDR3 has 17 residues. V was clipped by 4 bases and J by 4 bases, with 21 bases between them. CDR3 nucleotides: TGTGCCAGCAGCTACCTGGGATCTGGGAAACGGGCAGATACGCAGTATTTT. The encoded protein is CASSYLGSGKRADTQYF. The whole variable domain, remainder taken from reference TRBV7-2 and TRBJ2-3, is GAGVSQSPSNKVTEKGKDVELRCDPISGHTALYWYRQSLGQGLEFLIYFQGNSAPDKSGLPSDRFSAERTGGSVSTLTIQRTQQEDSAVYLCASSYLGSGKRADTQYFGPGTRLTVL.

V is TRBV27 and J is TRBJ2-1; 9 bases match TRBD1. The CDR3 is 16 residues long. The germline V gene encodes CDR1 MNHEY and CDR2 SMNVEV (reference sequence). V lost 8 bases and J lost 2; bases outside the gene matches: 10. CDR3 sequence (DNA): TGTGCCAGCTGCCCGAGGGGGACAGGGACCTACAATGAGCAGTTCTTC. It specifies CASCPRGTGTYNEQFF.